This T cell receptor (beta chain) originates from a study of T cell responses to AZD1222 COVID-19 vaccine (dated by TCRdb to 2020 to 2022). Looking at the study overall: Because spike-specific TCR depth and breadth did not differ between the two schedules, AZD1222 recipients who got a second dose at roughly 4 weeks were pooled with those who got a second dose at roughly 12 weeks. Enrollment into the trials was organized by age into subgroups of 18-55, 56-69 and 70-plus years, and those subgroups contained roughly 140, 27 and 60 TCR-sequenced participants, respectively. TCR sequencing covered 230 or so trial participants: 200 to 210 given two doses of AZD1222 and 26 given two doses of MenACWY control vaccine.

This sample's time point label indicates: baseline before first vaccination. Vaccinee samples came from UK trials COV001 and COV002, including a single-blind randomized controlled phase 2/3 trial of AZD1222 (ChAdOx1 nCoV-19) in healthy adults. For TCRbeta chain sequencing, PBMC samples from trial participants were taken at day 0 and at day 28 after the second dose. What the work shows at the level of the full study, not this receptor alone: Epitopes outside the regions mutated in the B.1.351 and B.1.1.7 variants were reportedly recognized by nearly half of the unique spike-specific TCRs. The vaccine-associated CD4 TCRs covered the entire spike protein, and the dominant responses fell in regions 160-218 and 743-854. Because no samples from the day 14 peak response were available, repertoires could be characterized only after the peak T cell response. After two AZD1222 doses, spike-specific TCR breadth and depth were significantly higher than at day 0 and than in MenACWY recipients. Participants were mostly white British, with more females than males. The authors suggested clonal diversity may have been underestimated. Conclusions about previously exposed vaccinees were limited because only 5 or 6 AZD1222 recipients were SARS-CoV-2 seropositive at baseline. In the small 56-69-year group, the increase in depth fell short of significance, most likely because of low power.

As to this clone: There is no known antigen for this receptor. One base away there is no much larger clone; base qualities are not given.

The CDR3 regions of human TCRbeta chains were subjected to immunosequencing. The original pipeline was this. TCRs in the repertoires were matched against a reference library of SARS-CoV-2-specific TCRs that had been generated with the MIRA antigen-specificity platform. Breadth meant the fraction of unique TCRs that were SARS-CoV-2-associated, whereas depth meant the fraction of total T cells that were SARS-CoV-2-associated. Using the MIRA data, each spike-specific TCR was assigned both to the spike region to which the TCR was reactive and to a CD4 or CD8 class. Log10-transformed breadth and depth values were compared by one-way ANOVA with Sidak's multiple comparisons tests. TCRdb provides this immuneACCESS table in a form limited to in-frame rearrangements. Some clones are lacking; in checked studies, under half of them reflect an unresolved V gene, and why the rest are absent is not known. V and J calls and clone size are those listed in that table; D and trimming were worked out from the DNA. The sample table lists about 76,000 clones, roughly 88% of them with a count of one. The top ten hold around 9.9% of the sample.

The CDR3 measures 16 amino acids from cysteine to phenylalanine. Of the read, only the CDR3 DNA is kept; its 48 bases are in frame from base 1. The receptor was derived from an adult in good health. The rearrangement combines TRBV21-1 with TRBJ1-1. TRBV21-1 is annotated as a pseudogene. The sample in question was peripheral blood, obtained on day 0 of AZD1222 vaccination. The DNA sequence follows: TGTGCCGGATGGTATCGGACGGGACTTGGGAGCACTGAAGCTTTCTTT. Translated, this is CAGWYRTGLGSTEAFF.